The clone carrying this T cell receptor (beta chain) came up a few times. What it binds is not known. CDR1 and CDR2 (germline): SGHVS, FNYEAQ. CDR3 length: 17 amino acids. V was trimmed by 0 bases and J by 0 bases, leaving 9 bases between them. Synthesis of cDNA used 5'RACE (with 10-nucleotide random UMIs). TCRdb itself ran the 5' RACE reads through MiXCR, one entry per CDR3 protein. The table records some 48,000 distinct CDR3 sequences, around 12% of them present only once. Time point noted: longitudinal time-point 2. This sample was taken from a study of neurological immune-mediated disorders. Findings and caveats of the study: Healthy controls had more TCR clonal expansion than multiple sclerosis, which showed the least, whereas HTLV-1-associated myelopathy showed the most. Among expanded clones, no CDR3 amino acid sequences were shared across subjects, a pattern suggesting private repertoires in all groups.

This TCR was sampled from a male donor with HTLV-1-associated myelopathy (HAM/TSP). The sample consisted of PBMCs. The chain uses TRBV7-6 and TRBJ1-6; no firm D call. CDR3 nucleotide sequence: TGTGCCAGCAGCTTAGCGGCCGGGAGCTCCTATAATTCACCCCTCCACTTT. It codes for CASSLAAGSSYNSPLHF.